One and the same sample provided the 18 T cell receptor beta chains below, sequenced in a study of shared clonotypes between healthy human individuals. Assay used: immunoSEQ multiplex PCR; TCRdb lists only in-frame clones, some missing. The sample has under 650,000 clones, less than 96% seen once; the top ten hold approximately 0.06%. What was sequenced was naive CD4+ T cells sorted from blood. The sample's subset: CD45RA+ positively selected. The receptor set was obtained from a woman in her twenties or thirties in good health.

The gene calls are TRBV9 and TRBJ1-4; TRBD1 agrees at 9 bases. The CDR3 is 18 amino acids. Per the germline V gene, CDR1 is SGDLS and CDR2 is YYNGEE. V gave up 3 bases and J gave up 10 bases; unmatched junction bases: 19. CDR3 residues: CASSGERVAGTGLAKLFF. The CDR3 DNA reads as TGTGCCAGCAGCGGCGAGAGAGTGGCCGGGACAGGGCTGGCAAAACTGTTTTTT.

This clone was seen only once. The chain is built from TRBV4-2 and TRBJ2-1, with D unclear. V lost 0 bases to trimming and J lost 5 bases, with 8 bases between them. The CDR3 consists of 14 residues. Germline assignment: CDR1 LGHNA and CDR2 YNFKEQ. This chain's CDR3 is CASSQEGQNNEQFF. In nucleotides, the CDR3 is TGTGCCAGCAGCCAAGAAGGGCAGAACAATGAGCAGTTCTTC.

This clone was seen just once. The chain links TRBV6-5 to TRBJ1-5; D possibly corresponds to TRBD1 (5 bases). This CDR3 region has 15 residues. CDR1 is MNHEY, CDR2 SVGAGI, per germline. V lost 6 bases and J lost 1, with 13 bases in between. CDR3 sequence reads: CASRRGTDSNQPQHF. The CDR3 coding sequence is TGTGCCAGCAGACGTGGGACGGACAGCAATCAGCCCCAGCATTTT.

The J gene is TRBJ2-3, the V gene TRBV9; TRBD1 might be the D (6 bases). The CDR3 totals 19 residues. Germline V CDR1 and CDR2: SGDLS, YYNGEE. Trimming removed 4 bases from V and 0 bases from J, with 24 bases in between. The CDR3 sequence is CASSPLWGNSGQSTDTQYF. The CDR3 DNA is TGTGCCAGCAGCCCACTCTGGGGGAACTCGGGACAAAGCACAGATACGCAGTATTTT. Drawing the rest from reference TRBV9 and TRBJ2-3, the complete variable domain is DSGVTQTPKHLITATGQRVTLRCSPRSGDLSVYWYQQSLDQGLQFLIQYYNGEERAKGNILERFSAQQFPDLHSELNLSSLELGDSALYFCASSPLWGNSGQSTDTQYFGPGTRLTVL.

The chain has TRBV19 and TRBJ2-1, with D possibly being TRBD2 (7 bases). The germline V gene has CDR1 LNHDA and CDR2 SQIVND (reference sequence). The length of the CDR3 is 14 residues. V was clipped by 5 bases and J by 9 bases, with 17 bases between them. The DNA for the CDR3 is TGTGCCAGTAGTCTGGCGGGAGAGGGGGGTGAGCAGTTCTTC. This sequence encodes CASSLAGEGGEQFF.

The chain links TRBV25-1 to TRBJ2-1; D unclear. CDR3 length: 18 amino acids. Germline CDR1 and CDR2: MGHDK and SYGVNS. Trimming removed 1 base from V and 0 bases from J, with 16 bases in between. The CDR3 DNA follows: TGTGCCAGCAGTGAATCCCCTAGGAGTCCAAGCTCCTACAATGAGCAGTTCTTC. It is translated as CASSESPRSPSSYNEQFF.

The chain couples TRBV27 to TRBJ1-5, with 8 bases that match TRBD1. There are 14 residues in the CDR3. Germline CDR1 is MNHEY and CDR2 is SMNVEV (reference sequence). After removal of 5 bases from V and 9 bases from J, the junction contained 9 bases not matched to a gene. CDR3 loop: CASSPDRVNRPQHF. CDR3 nucleotides: TGTGCCAGCAGTCCGGACAGGGTGAATAGGCCCCAGCATTTT.

V usage is TRBV19 and J usage is TRBJ1-5; D might be TRBD1 (5 bases). Germline V gives CDR1 LNHDA, CDR2 SQIVND (reference sequence). V dropped 3 bases and J dropped 1 base, with 10 bases sitting between them. The CDR3 is 15 amino acids. CDR3 nucleotides: TGTGCCAGTAGTATGGGGGTCTTGAGCAATCAGCCCCAGCATTTT. Translation gives CASSMGVLSNQPQHF.

The chain employs TRBV5-4 and TRBJ2-1, with D possibly being TRBD1 (6 bases). This CDR3 has 12 amino acids. V lost 4 bases and J 8 bases, leaving 10 bases between the germline ends. Germline loops: CDR1 SGHNT, CDR2 YYREEE (reference sequence). The CDR3 DNA follows: TGTGCCAGCAGCCTCAGGGGACATGAGCAGTTCTTC. Translated: CASSLRGHEQFF.

The DNA for the CDR3 is TGTGCCAGCAGCGTAGTCCAGCGGGGGAAAAACTACGAGCAGTACTTC. As protein: CASSVVQRGKNYEQYF. The V call is TRBV9, the J call TRBJ2-7; TRBD2 matches at 8 bases. Unmatched junction bases numbered 8, after V lost 0 bases and J lost 3 bases. CDR1 and CDR2 (germline): SGDLS, YYNGEE. The CDR3 is 16 amino acids.

Details on this clone: The sample holds other DNA sequences that translate to the same CDR3. V is TRBV28 and J is TRBJ2-5; D not resolved. The CDR3 has 11 amino acids. Trimming left V 5 bases short and J 4 bases short, with 5 bases between. Germline CDR1 is MDHEN and CDR2 is SYDVKM. CDR3 sequence reads: CASSLGETQYF. The CDR3 region has the DNA TGTGCCAGCAGTCTGGGAGAGACCCAGTACTTC.

This rearrangement joins TRBV19 to TRBJ1-4, with TRBD1 as a possible D gene (5 bases). The CDR3 loop spans 15 amino acids. Between the trimmed V and J ends, which lost 9 bases and 0 bases, there was a span of 14 bases. In germline, CDR1 is LNHDA, CDR2 SQIVND (reference sequence). The CDR3 loop is CASRQRFATNEKLFF. The CDR3 nucleotides are TGTGCCAGCAGACAGCGGTTTGCAACTAATGAAAAACTGTTTTTT.

The rearrangement joins TRBV5-1 to TRBJ2-2; tentatively, D is TRBD1 or TRBD2 (6 bases each). Germline V gene sequence: CDR1 SGHRS, CDR2 YFSETQ. V lost 4 bases, J lost 5 bases, and 15 bases lay in between. The CDR3 totals 15 residues. CDR3 amino acids: CASSAPRGGTGELFF. The CDR3 DNA reads as TGCGCCAGCAGCGCCCCTAGAGGGGGGACCGGGGAGCTGTTTTTT.

This clone was counted once. The V call is TRBV6-1, the J call TRBJ2-1; D is ambiguous. The germline gives CDR1 MNHNS, CDR2 SASEGT. V lost 7 bases and J 7 bases, leaving 20 bases between the germline ends. This CDR3 has 15 residues. The CDR3 coding sequence is TGTGCCAGCACCCCTCTCCCATTACCTGGGAATGAGCAGTTCTTC. Amino acids: CASTPLPLPGNEQFF.

This chain connects TRBV19 to TRBJ2-4; the match to TRBD2 covers 9 bases. The CDR3 length is 16 residues. Germline V CDR1 and CDR2: LNHDA, SQIVND (reference sequence). Trimming at V came to 5 bases and at J to 1 base, leaving 6 bases not matched to a gene. The CDR3 bases are TGTGCCAGTAGTCCTGGACTAGCGTGGGCCAAAAACATTCAGTACTTC. Protein product: CASSPGLAWAKNIQYF.

This sequence joins TRBV19 and TRBJ2-6; D gene ambiguous. Per germline, CDR1 LNHDA and CDR2 SQIVND (reference sequence). Trimming took off 5 bases at V and 0 bases at J, with 8 bases between the two ends. CDR3 length: 15 amino acids. The CDR3 bases are TGTGCCAGTAGTCCCTCTTACTCTGGGGCCAACGTCCTGACTTTC. Translating it yields CASSPSYSGANVLTF. Filled out from reference TRBV19 and TRBJ2-6, the complete variable domain reads DGGITQSPKYLFRKEGQNVTLSCEQNLNHDAMYWYRQDPGQGLRLIYYSQIVNDFQKGDIAEGYSVSREKKESFPLTVTSAQKNPTAFYLCASSPSYSGANVLTFGAGSRLTVL.

This chain joins TRBV27 and TRBJ2-7; 8 bases fit TRBD2. CDR1 is MNHEY and CDR2 is SMNVEV in the germline V gene (reference sequence). The ends lost 0 bases at V and 2 bases at J; junction bases unmatched: 0. The CDR3 totals 14 residues. The CDR3 sequence is CASSLSREAYEQYF. The CDR3 DNA reads TGTGCCAGCAGTTTATCGCGGGAGGCCTACGAGCAGTACTTC.

The chain is built from TRBV14 and TRBJ1-1, with 8 bases matching TRBD1. CDR1 and CDR2 from the germline V gene are SGHDN and FVKESK. CDR3 length: 18 amino acids. The J segment lost 5 bases and the V segment lost 10 bases, leaving 24 bases of the junction unmatched. In DNA form, the CDR3 reads TGTGCCAACAATACTAAGCGTAGAAGCAGGGGGCCGTTTACTGAAGCTTTCTTT. Amino acid sequence: CANNTKRRSRGPFTEAFF.